A single sample gave rise to the 19 T cell receptor beta chains below, sequenced in a study of OX40 agonist ivuxolimab in advanced cancers. Produced via immunoSEQ multiplex PCR; TCRdb's table is partial and in-frame only. The table has about 14,000 clones, roughly 75% seen once. The source material was CD4+ or CD8+ T cells sorted from blood, sampled in a trial of the OX40 agonist ivuxolimab. The receptors shown here come from an adult with an advanced solid tumor such as melanoma, head and neck, liver or kidney cancer.

The rearrangement links TRBV4-2 to TRBJ2-7, with D perhaps matching TRBD1 (6 bases). Trimming stripped 1 base from V and 4 bases from J, with 11 bases between. Germline assignment: CDR1 LGHNA and CDR2 YNFKEQ. This CDR3 is 14 amino acids long. The CDR3 here is CASSQATGSYEQYF. The DNA for the CDR3 is TGTGCCAGCAGCCAAGCAACAGGGAGTTACGAGCAGTACTTC.

The gene calls are TRBV4-2 and TRBJ2-7; 8 bases are a match to TRBD1. V lost 3 bases and J lost 2; bases outside the gene matches: 6. From germline, CDR1 is LGHNA and CDR2 YNFKEQ. The CDR3 sequence is 15 residues long. The chain's CDR3 is CASSQAGQATYEQYF. The DNA of the CDR3 is TGTGCCAGCAGCCAGGCGGGACAGGCGACCTACGAGCAGTACTTC.

By its share, this clone is medium-sized (0.01 to 0.1%). The rearrangement joins TRBV28 to TRBJ2-7; TRBD1 aligns across 9 bases. This CDR3 contains 14 residues. With V trimmed by 5 bases and J by 2 bases, 4 bases remained unmatched. CDR1 MDHEN and CDR2 SYDVKM come from the germline V gene. CDR3 bases: TGTGCCAGCAGTCTGACAGGGGGTCCCTACGAGCAGTACTTC. This encodes CASSLTGGPYEQYF.

This clone rates as medium-sized. The chain links TRBV6-5 to TRBJ1-1; D not resolved. V lost 6 bases, J lost 5 bases, and 13 bases lay in between. The CDR3 is made up of 13 amino acids. Per the germline V gene, CDR1 is MNHEY and CDR2 is SVGAGI. The CDR3 spells CASSPVVRTEAFF. CDR3 nucleotide sequence: TGTGCCAGCAGCCCCGTCGTTCGAACTGAAGCTTTCTTT.

The rearrangement joins TRBV27 to TRBJ2-5, with unresolved D. Germline CDR1 MNHEY, CDR2 SMNVEV (reference sequence). CDR3 length equals 14 residues. Trimming stripped 6 bases from V and 2 bases from J, with 13 bases between. CDR3 coding DNA: TGTGCCAGCAGCCTCGAGTGGGGACAAGAGACCCAGTACTTC. Its translation is CASSLEWGQETQYF.

V and J are TRBV2 and TRBJ2-1; TRBD2 aligns across 14 bases. The CDR3 runs 17 residues. With 10 bases clipped from V and 3 bases from J, the junction kept 11 bases outside the gene matches. Germline assignment: CDR1 SNHLY and CDR2 FYNNEI. The CDR3 bases are TGTGCCACCCAGACTAGCGGGAGGGTGAATCTCTACAATGAGCAGTTCTTC. This sequence encodes CATQTSGRVNLYNEQFF.

The chain joins TRBV10-2 to TRBJ2-3, with D perhaps matching TRBD2 (5 bases). The germline V and J ends were trimmed by 3 bases and 1 base, with 8 bases remaining between them. The CDR3 totals 14 residues. The germline V gene has CDR1 WSHSY and CDR2 SAAADI. The CDR3 DNA sequence: TGCGCCAGCAGTGAAAGGCGGGGCACAGATACGCAGTATTTT. Its protein is CASSERRGTDTQYF.

CDR3 coding DNA: TGTGCCAGCAGCCAAGATCGTGCGGGAGGACCCCCCTACGAGCAGTACTTC. Translation gives CASSQDRAGGPPYEQYF. This chain joins TRBV21-1 and TRBJ2-7; the table's D call, TRBD2, was not checked against the DNA. TRBV21-1 constitutes a pseudogene. The CDR3 sequence is 17 residues long.

In its sample, this clone was seen a few times. The chain carries TRBV5-4 and TRBJ2-1; TRBD1 matches at 7 bases. The CDR3 consists of 14 residues. The germline CDR1 and CDR2 sequences are SGHNT and YYREEE (reference sequence). Losses at the gene ends were 9 bases for V and 4 bases for J; bases not matched to a gene: 10. This chain's CDR3 is CATLRDRDYNEQFF. The CDR3 nucleotides are TGTGCCACCCTTCGCGACAGGGATTACAATGAGCAGTTCTTC.

This clone was detected only a few times. This CDR3 is also generated by other DNA sequences in the sample. The chain recombines TRBV4-2 with TRBJ1-2; no definite D call. Per the germline V gene, CDR1 is LGHNA and CDR2 is YNFKEQ. This CDR3 region has 12 residues. V dropped 6 bases and J dropped 5 bases, with 10 bases sitting between them. In nucleotides, the CDR3 is TGTGCCAGCAGAACGGGGAGTTATGGCTACACCTTC. As protein: CASRTGSYGYTF.

On this clone: This sample includes further DNA sequences coding for the same CDR3. V usage is TRBV7-9 and J usage is TRBJ1-2; 8 bases map to TRBD1. V dropped 6 bases and J dropped 8; count of bases not matched to a gene: 5. This CDR3 spans 12 amino acids. Per the germline V gene, CDR1 is SEHNR and CDR2 is FQNEAQ (reference sequence). CDR3 sequence: CASSGTGVGYTF. The CDR3 DNA is TGTGCCAGCAGTGGGACAGGAGTCGGCTACACCTTC.

This chain connects TRBV7-9 to TRBJ2-3, with 8 bases aligning to TRBD1. V trimming: 5 bases; J trimming: 5 bases; junction bases outside the gene matches: 9. Germline-derived CDR1 and CDR2 are SEHNR and FQNEAQ (reference sequence). This CDR3 has 15 amino acids. The chain's CDR3 is CASSTAGTGLDTQYF. The CDR3 DNA follows: TGTGCCAGCAGCACGGCCGGGACAGGCTTAGATACGCAGTATTTT.

The rearrangement links TRBV7-9 to TRBJ2-3, with a tentative D call TRBD1 (6 bases). This CDR3 has 15 residues. Germline-derived CDR1 and CDR2 are SEHNR and FQNEAQ (reference sequence). The V gene lost 4 bases and the J gene lost 1 base, with 12 bases spanning the gap. CDR3 nucleotides: TGTGCCAGCAGCTCGACAGGCCGAGGCACAGATACGCAGTATTTT. As protein: CASSSTGRGTDTQYF. The entire variable domain, with the rest obtained from reference TRBV7-9 and TRBJ2-3, is as follows: DTGVSQNPRHKITKRGQNVTFRCDPISEHNRLYWYRQTLGQGPEFLTYFQNEAQLEKSRLLSDRFSAERPKGSFSTLEIQRTEQGDSAMYLCASSSTGRGTDTQYFGPGTRLTVL.

The chain employs TRBV6-5 and TRBJ2-7, with a tentative D call TRBD2 (5 bases). CDR1 is MNHEY and CDR2 is SVGAGI in the germline V gene. The CDR3 spans 14 residues. Trimming pared 3 bases from V and 9 bases from J, leaving 18 bases between. The chain's CDR3 is CASSYSEGPKLQYF. For the CDR3, the DNA is TGTGCCAGCAGTTATAGCGAGGGCCCTAAGTTGCAGTACTTC.

V and J are TRBV11-2 and TRBJ2-5; D not resolved. V lost 3 bases to trimming and J lost 11 bases, with 10 bases between them. The CDR3 contains 11 residues. Germline CDR1 is SGHAT and CDR2 is FQNNGV. The CDR3 sequence: CASSFDSTQYF. The DNA for the CDR3 is TGTGCCAGCAGCTTTGATTCGACACAGTACTTC.

The genes are TRBV2 and TRBJ2-5, with D tentatively TRBD1 (5 bases). Trimming left V 8 bases short and J 5 bases short, with 15 bases between. The CDR3 is made up of 13 amino acids. The germline gives CDR1 SNHLY, CDR2 FYNNEI. DNA for the CDR3: TGTGCCAGCGTCCCAGGGTTATTGGAGACCCAGTACTTC. This translates into CASVPGLLETQYF.

The chain uses TRBV5-6 and TRBJ1-1; D is undetermined. Per germline, CDR1 SGHDT and CDR2 YYEEEE. V lost 2 bases to trimming and J lost 1 base, with 9 bases between them. The CDR3 consists of 14 residues. The CDR3, as DNA: TGTGCCAGCAGCTTTCTGGGTGGGAACACTGAAGCTTTCTTT. Translating it yields CASSFLGGNTEAFF.

This clone has a handful of counts. The chain links TRBV6-1 to TRBJ1-2; D perhaps matches TRBD1 (5 bases). CDR1 is MNHNS, CDR2 SASEGT, per germline. Trimming left V 1 base short and J 6 bases short, with 12 bases between. This CDR3 contains 14 residues. The chain's CDR3 is CASSEGVTEDGYTF. Here the CDR3 DNA reads TGTGCCAGCAGTGAAGGGGTGACAGAGGATGGCTACACCTTC.

The sample holds a few counts of this clone. This chain uses TRBV27 with TRBJ2-5, with a tentative D call TRBD2 (6 bases). The ends were cut back, 3 bases at V and 2 bases at J, with 13 bases in the middle. Germline loops: CDR1 MNHEY, CDR2 SMNVEV (reference sequence). The CDR3 extends over 15 amino acids. The CDR3 DNA reads as TGTGCCAGCAGTTTTCGGAGGGTATCTCAAGAGACCCAGTACTTC. It translates to CASSFRRVSQETQYF.